This T cell receptor beta chain comes out of a study of blood T cell repertoires in COVID-19. The CDR3 spans 15 residues. V gave up 6 bases and J gave up 2 bases, with 14 bases separating them. The germline CDR1 and CDR2 sequences are SNHLY and FYNNEI. Here immunoSEQ multiplex PCR was the method, and the copy in TCRdb shows in-frame clones only, minus some. The sample lists almost 55,000 clones, 84% occurring once. The source material was peripheral blood. The origin of this receptor is a man aged 45-65 years with acute or convalescent COVID-19. This chain links TRBV2 with TRBJ1-5, with D possibly TRBD1 on 6 matching bases. The CDR3 sequence is CASSPSRGGNQPQHF. CDR3 sequence (DNA): TGTGCCAGCAGCCCTAGCAGGGGCGGCAATCAGCCCCAGCATTTT.